The 31 T cell receptor beta chains reported below all come from one sample, sequenced in a study of T cells after yellow fever vaccination (dated by TCRdb to the late 2010s). The library was generated by 5' RACE. Instrument on record: Illumina HiSeq 2500. TCRdb trimmed the raw reads at Q25, called clones with MiXCR and kept productive beta chains. Rows matching on CDR3 protein sequence are summarized as one entry with the most common DNA and genes. For this sample the table gives 620,000 or so distinct CDR3 sequences, of which 9% to 15% were detected only once. The top ten constitute 15% of the sample. The treatment or condition tag for this specimen amounts to: live attenuated yellow fever vaccine strain. The sequenced sample was PBMCs, obtained on the day of the yellow fever booster vaccination. Receptors originate from a man aged 25 to 40 who received the YFV17D yellow fever vaccine.

The CDR3 coding sequence is TGTGCCAGCTCACCACCGCCAGCGGGAGGCGCACAGTACTTC. Protein product: CASSPPPAGGAQYF. The chain recombines TRBV18 with TRBJ2-7; TRBD2 matches 9 bases. Germline V gives CDR1 KGHSH, CDR2 LQKENI. Trimming took 0 bases from V and 10 from J; bases not matched to a gene: 7. The CDR3 spans 14 residues. Full variable domain (remainder filled in from reference TRBV18 and TRBJ2-7): NAGVMQNPRHLVRRRGQEARLRCSPMKGHSHVYWYRQLPEEGLKFMVYLQKENIIDESGMPKERFSAEFPKEGPSILRIQQVVRGDSAAYFCASSPPPAGGAQYFGPGTRLTVT.

This clonotype has more than one count but fewer than ten. The chain is built from TRBV11-2 and TRBJ2-3; the match to TRBD2 covers 14 bases. This CDR3 has 19 amino acids. Per the germline V gene, CDR1 is SGHAT and CDR2 is FQNNGV. V dropped 4 bases and J dropped 4; count of bases not matched to a gene: 13. The CDR3 DNA reads as TGTGCCAGCAGCTCGGTGGGGACACCGGGACTAGCGGGAGCAGATACGCAGTATTTT. This translates into CASSSVGTPGLAGADTQYF.

The table lists this clonotype with a few counts. This chain joins TRBV11-1 and TRBJ2-5, with TRBD2 matching over 12 bases. This CDR3 region has 18 residues. V lost 4 bases to trimming and J lost 3 bases; unmatched junction nucleotides: 12. Per the germline V gene, CDR1 is SGHAT and CDR2 is FQDESV (reference sequence). In nucleotides, the CDR3 is TGTGCCAGCAGCTACCAGACTAGCGGGGGCAGTTTAAAAGAGACCCAGTACTTC. Translated: CASSYQTSGGSLKETQYF.

This clonotype has more than one count but fewer than ten. The V call is TRBV4-3, the J call TRBJ1-2, with TRBD1 as a possible D gene (5 bases). V lost 6 bases, J lost 6 bases, and 17 bases lay in between. Germline V gives CDR1 LGHNA, CDR2 YSLEER. This CDR3 spans 14 amino acids. CDR3 sequence: CASRHVGVRDGYTF. The CDR3 DNA sequence: TGCGCCAGCAGACATGTAGGGGTTCGAGATGGCTACACCTTC.

This clonotype appeared many times. The gene calls are TRBV11-2 and TRBJ2-3; D not certain. Germline CDR1 reads SGHAT; CDR2 reads FQNNGV. The CDR3 covers 14 residues. V lost 10 bases and J lost 5, with 19 bases in between. The CDR3, as DNA: TGTGCCACCCAAAGCGTAGGCCGGAAAGATACGCAGTATTTT. It is translated as CATQSVGRKDTQYF.

The chain couples TRBV7-8 to TRBJ1-2; D not certain. The V gene lost 6 bases and the J gene lost 6 bases, with 11 bases spanning the gap. Germline V lookup: CDR1 SGHVS, CDR2 FQNEAQ. The CDR3 length is 12 residues. The CDR3 is CASRSLRDGYTF. In DNA, the CDR3 is TGTGCCAGCAGATCCCTTCGAGATGGCTACACCTTC. Drawing the rest from reference TRBV7-8 and TRBJ1-2, the complete variable domain is GAGVSQSPRYKVAKRGQDVALRCDPISGHVSLFWYQQALGQGPEFLTYFQNEAQLDKSGLPSDRFFAERPEGSVSTLKIQRTQQEDSAVYLCASRSLRDGYTFGSGTRLTVV.

This clonotype occurred a few times. This chain's CDR3 is CAWSSGGADTGELFF. The CDR3 region has the DNA TGTGCCTGGAGTTCAGGGGGCGCCGACACCGGGGAGCTGTTTTTT. The chain uses TRBV30 and TRBJ2-2; 8 nucleotides agree with TRBD1. V gave up 2 bases and J gave up 3 bases; unmatched junction bases: 5. The germline V gene has CDR1 GTSNPN and CDR2 SVGIG (reference sequence). The CDR3 is made up of 15 amino acids.

This clonotype was seen a handful of times. The chain uses TRBV6-5 and TRBJ2-5, with D maybe TRBD2 (5 bases). The germline V and J ends were trimmed by 5 bases and 3 bases, with 7 bases remaining between them. CDR1 and CDR2 (germline): MNHEY, SVGAGI. The CDR3 extends over 12 amino acids. CDR3 in amino acids: CASSIGEETQYF. The CDR3 nucleotides read TGTGCCAGCAGTATCGGGGAAGAGACCCAGTACTTC.

The CDR3 region is CASSLFGNRAGAHEQFF. As DNA, the CDR3 is TGTGCCAGCAGCTTATTTGGGAACAGGGCGGGGGCTCATGAGCAGTTCTTC. The gene calls are TRBV7-7 and TRBJ2-1, with a tentative D call TRBD2 (7 bases). The CDR3 totals 17 residues. The V gene lost 2 bases and the J gene lost 8 bases, with 22 bases spanning the gap. Germline V gene data show CDR1 as SSHAT and CDR2 as FNYEAQ (reference sequence).

The sample holds a few counts of this clonotype. The V and J genes are TRBV7-2 and TRBJ2-1; 8 bases align to TRBD2. The germline CDR1 and CDR2 sequences are SGHTA and FQGNSA. Trimming removed 2 bases from V and 6 bases from J; junction bases left unmatched: 6. CDR3 length equals 15 residues. This CDR3 is CASSLQPGLGNEQFF. The CDR3 coding sequence is TGTGCCAGCAGCTTACAACCGGGACTAGGCAATGAGCAGTTCTTC.

This chain joins TRBV28 and TRBJ2-1, with 8 nucleotides matching TRBD1. The CDR3 loop spans 16 amino acids. The germline CDR1 and CDR2 sequences are MDHEN and SYDVKM. V dropped 7 bases and J dropped 9; count of bases not matched to a gene: 17. This CDR3 reads CASIPAAGTGLFEQFF. CDR3 DNA sequence: TGTGCCAGCATCCCCGCTGCCGGGACAGGTCTCTTTGAGCAGTTCTTC.

J is TRBJ2-2 and V is TRBV28; D is ambiguous. The CDR3 runs 15 residues. V was shortened by 5 bases and J by 0 bases, with 10 bases between the two germline ends. Germline V gene data show CDR1 as MDHEN and CDR2 as SYDVKM. For the CDR3, the DNA is TGTGCCAGCAGTCTGGGTCCCCCGAACACCGGGGAGCTGTTTTTT. Amino acids: CASSLGPPNTGELFF.

This clonotype was counted between two and nine times. The chain is built from TRBV6-2 or TRBV6-3 and TRBJ1-5; D is unresolved. Germline-derived CDR1 and CDR2 are MNHEY and SVGEGT. The CDR3 is made up of 13 amino acids. Trimming took off 0 bases at V and 4 bases at J, with 4 bases between the two ends. The CDR3 sequence is CASSYSRNQPQHF. The CDR3 DNA follows: TGTGCCAGCAGTTACTCCCGAAATCAGCCCCAGCATTTT.

This clonotype was seen a handful of times. V is TRBV27 and J is TRBJ1-6; 8 bases match TRBD1. Germline V gene sequence: CDR1 MNHEY, CDR2 SMNVEV (reference sequence). This CDR3 is built from 14 residues. V was clipped by 2 bases and J by 13 bases; unmatched bases: 7. The CDR3 spells CASSLQDRAAPLHF. The CDR3 bases are TGTGCCAGCAGTTTACAGGACAGGGCGGCGCCCCTCCACTTT.

This clonotype was detected only a few times. The V gene is TRBV3-1, the J gene TRBJ1-2; D remains ambiguous. Per the germline V gene, CDR1 is LGHDT and CDR2 is YNNKEL (reference sequence). CDR3 size: 15 residues. The germline V and J ends were trimmed by 7 bases and 0 bases, with 15 bases remaining between them. The CDR3 coding sequence is TGTGCCAGCAATAGTATACAGTCGGCTAACTATGGCTACACCTTC. Protein product: CASNSIQSANYGYTF.

This clonotype was observed a few times. The chain links TRBV12-3 or TRBV12-4 to TRBJ2-2; the D gene is possibly TRBD2 (6 bases). The CDR3 has 15 residues. V lost 6 bases to trimming and J lost 2 bases, with 13 bases between them. CDR3: CASRDGGANTGELFF. The CDR3 DNA sequence: TGTGCCAGCAGGGACGGGGGAGCTAACACCGGGGAGCTGTTTTTT.

This sequence joins TRBV7-3 and TRBJ2-1; no firm D call. Trimming removed 3 bases from V and 5 bases from J, with 14 bases in between. This CDR3 is built from 15 residues. Germline V lookup: CDR1 SGHTA, CDR2 FQGTGA. In nucleotides, the CDR3 is TGTGCCAGCAGCTTGGGTGGGGTATATGACAATGAGCAGTTCTTC. Residues: CASSLGGVYDNEQFF.

The chain employs TRBV6-2 or TRBV6-3 and TRBJ2-6; D uncertain. The CDR3 contains 21 residues. Trimming shortened V by 9 bases and J by 0 bases, and 30 bases separated the two germline ends. Germline assignment: CDR1 MNHEY and CDR2 SVGEGT. The CDR3 bases are TGTGCCAGTTACGGCTCAACTAACGGGCCGCTTCTGATCTCTGGGGCCAACGTCCTGACTTTC. Translation gives CASYGSTNGPLLISGANVLTF.

In this sample, this clonotype turned up a few times. J is TRBJ2-3 and V is TRBV27, with TRBD2 identical over 14 bases. Germline V gene data show CDR1 as MNHEY and CDR2 as SMNVEV (reference sequence). This CDR3 contains 16 residues. Trimming took 4 bases from V and 7 from J; bases not matched to a gene: 7. In nucleotides, the CDR3 is TGTGCCAGCAGTTCCCCCGGGACTAGCGGGAGCCATACGCAGTATTTT. It codes for CASSSPGTSGSHTQYF.

This clonotype turned up a few times. This chain uses TRBV11-1 with TRBJ2-6, with 11 bases identical to TRBD1. Germline V gives CDR1 SGHAT, CDR2 FQDESV (reference sequence). The V and J ends lost 5 bases and 2 bases, in that order; junction bases with no gene match: 8. This CDR3 comprises 18 residues. The CDR3 protein is CASSAGTGGITGANVLTF. The DNA for the CDR3 is TGTGCCAGCAGCGCCGGGACAGGGGGTATAACTGGGGCCAACGTCCTGACTTTC.

The rearrangement uses TRBV6-5 and TRBJ2-7, with D perhaps being TRBD1 or TRBD2 (6 bases each). The CDR3 consists of 14 residues. The germline gives CDR1 MNHEY, CDR2 SVGAGI. V gave up 4 bases and J gave up 6 bases, with 16 bases separating them. The CDR3 is CASSSGGGDGEQYF. The CDR3 DNA follows: TGTGCCAGCAGTTCTGGAGGGGGAGACGGCGAGCAGTACTTC.

This chain links TRBV7-2 with TRBJ2-1; maybe TRBD2 (6 bases). CDR1 and CDR2 (germline): SGHTA, FQGNSA. Trimming stripped 7 bases from V and 0 bases from J, with 10 bases between. CDR3 size: 14 residues. CDR3 residues: CASTHGGSYNEQFF. The CDR3 nucleotides read TGTGCCAGCACGCACGGGGGCTCCTACAATGAGCAGTTCTTC.

The chain combines TRBV7-2 with TRBJ2-2; 8 bases agree with TRBD1. The ends lost 6 bases at V and 5 bases at J; junction bases unmatched: 8. This CDR3 is 15 amino acids long. Germline V gene lookup returns CDR1 SGHTA and CDR2 FQGNSA. The chain's CDR3 is CASRAWDRRTGELFF. As DNA, the CDR3 is TGTGCCAGCAGAGCTTGGGACAGGCGGACCGGGGAGCTGTTTTTT.

The chain links TRBV5-4 to TRBJ2-1; the match to TRBD1 covers 9 bases. From germline, CDR1 is SGHNT and CDR2 YYREEE (reference sequence). The trim removed 4 bases at V and 8 bases at J, leaving 10 bases unmatched. The CDR3 spans 15 residues. Here the CDR3 reads CASSHRTGEGDEQFF. In DNA, the CDR3 is TGTGCCAGCAGCCACAGGACAGGGGAGGGAGATGAGCAGTTCTTC.

The J gene is TRBJ1-6, the V gene TRBV9; 7 bases map to TRBD1. This CDR3 has 14 amino acids. With 3 bases clipped from V and 7 bases from J, the junction kept 4 bases outside the gene matches. The germline V gene encodes CDR1 SGDLS and CDR2 YYNGEE. The CDR3 DNA sequence: TGTGCCAGCAGCGCCGGGACAGTCAATTCACCCCTCCACTTT. Translated: CASSAGTVNSPLHF.

This clonotype was counted once. The CDR3 DNA reads TGTGCCAGCAGTTTTACAGGGGAGGAGGGCTACACCTTC. Its protein is CASSFTGEEGYTF. The chain employs TRBV12-3 or TRBV12-4 and TRBJ1-2; 7 bases are shared with TRBD1. V trimming: 3 bases; J trimming: 8 bases; junction bases outside the gene matches: 6. The CDR3 consists of 13 residues.

The chain links TRBV7-9 to TRBJ1-6; D is ambiguous. Germline CDR1 and CDR2: SEHNR and FQNEAQ (reference sequence). The CDR3 is 15 residues long. V shed 1 base and J shed 9 bases, with 13 bases lying between them. The CDR3 DNA reads TGTGCCAGCAGCTTAGGCCGGCATGCCACTTCACCCCTCCACTTT. Its translation: CASSLGRHATSPLHF.

In nucleotides, the CDR3 is TGTGCCTGGACCCCCCCCGGGGGAAGAGTAAGTGAGCAGTTCTTC. Translated, it gives CAWTPPGGRVSEQFF. This chain joins TRBV30 and TRBJ2-1; maybe TRBD2 (6 bases). The CDR3 is 15 amino acids. Trimming stripped 4 bases from V and 9 bases from J, with 22 bases between. Germline V gene data show CDR1 as GTSNPN and CDR2 as SVGIG (reference sequence).

In this sample, this clonotype turned up a few times. The V gene is TRBV5-1, the J gene TRBJ2-1; possibly TRBD2 for D (5 bases). CDR1 is SGHRS, CDR2 YFSETQ, per germline. There are 16 residues in the CDR3. The ends were cut back, 3 bases at V and 5 bases at J, with 18 bases in the middle. The CDR3 protein is CASSSQFEGPNNEQFF. CDR3 coding DNA: TGCGCCAGCAGCTCCCAATTTGAGGGCCCAAACAATGAGCAGTTCTTC.

This clonotype has only a few counts. V usage is TRBV12-3 or TRBV12-4 and J usage is TRBJ2-5; D ambiguous. The CDR3 is 13 residues long. V was shortened by 2 bases and J by 3 bases, with 7 bases between the two germline ends. CDR3 in DNA: TGTGCCAGCAGTTTACCCCCAGAAGAGACCCAGTACTTC. Translation: CASSLPPEETQYF.

The chain couples TRBV5-1 to TRBJ2-7, with D unclear. CDR1 is SGHRS and CDR2 is YFSETQ in the germline V gene. This CDR3 comprises 16 residues. With 0 bases removed from V and 4 bases from J, the gap between germline ends came to 17 bases. The CDR3 is CASSLGSEAKTYEQYF. CDR3 sequence (DNA): TGCGCCAGCAGCTTGGGGAGTGAAGCTAAAACTTACGAGCAGTACTTC.